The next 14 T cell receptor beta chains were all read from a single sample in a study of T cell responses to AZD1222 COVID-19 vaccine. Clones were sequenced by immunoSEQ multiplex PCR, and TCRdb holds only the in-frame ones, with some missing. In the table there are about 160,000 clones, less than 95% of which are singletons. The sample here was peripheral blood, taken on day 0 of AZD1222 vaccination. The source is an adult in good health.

CDR3 amino acids: CASSLFLQPPQHF. The DNA of the CDR3 is TGTGCCAGTAGTTTATTTTTACAGCCGCCCCAGCATTTT. The V call is TRBV19, the J call TRBJ1-5; D is unresolved. With 5 bases removed from V and 9 bases from J, the gap between germline ends came to 14 bases. The CDR3 spans 13 residues. Germline values: CDR1 LNHDA, CDR2 SQIVND (reference sequence).

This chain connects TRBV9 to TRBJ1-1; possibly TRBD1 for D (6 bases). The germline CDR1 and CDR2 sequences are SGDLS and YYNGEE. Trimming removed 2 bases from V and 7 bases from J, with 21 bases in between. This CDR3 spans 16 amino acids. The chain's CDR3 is CASSVSTTGPGGEAFF. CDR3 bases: TGTGCCAGCAGCGTTTCCACGACAGGACCTGGGGGTGAAGCTTTCTTT.

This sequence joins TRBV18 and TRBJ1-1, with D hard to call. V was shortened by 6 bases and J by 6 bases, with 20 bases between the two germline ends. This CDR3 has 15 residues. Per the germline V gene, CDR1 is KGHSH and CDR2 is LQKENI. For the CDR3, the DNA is TGTGCCAGCTCCCCCGTAAGGTCCCGTGGGCCTGAAGCTTTCTTT. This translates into CASSPVRSRGPEAFF.

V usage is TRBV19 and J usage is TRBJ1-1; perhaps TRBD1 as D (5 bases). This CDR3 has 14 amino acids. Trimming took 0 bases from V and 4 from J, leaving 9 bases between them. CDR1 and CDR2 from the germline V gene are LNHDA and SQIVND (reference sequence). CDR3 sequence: CASSIEGVGTEAFF. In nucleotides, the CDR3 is TGTGCCAGTAGTATAGAGGGGGTGGGCACTGAAGCTTTCTTT.

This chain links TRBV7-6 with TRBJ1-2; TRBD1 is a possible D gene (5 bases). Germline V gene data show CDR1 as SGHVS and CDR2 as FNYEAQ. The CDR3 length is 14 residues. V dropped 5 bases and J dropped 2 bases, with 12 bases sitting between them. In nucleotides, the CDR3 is TGTGCCAGCAGCCCAGACAGCGACAACTATGGCTACACCTTC. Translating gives CASSPDSDNYGYTF. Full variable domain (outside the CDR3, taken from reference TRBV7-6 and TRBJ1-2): GAGVSQSPRYKVTKRGQDVALRCDPISGHVSLYWYRQALGQGPEFLTYFNYEAQQDKSGLPNDRFSAERPEGSISTLTIQRTEQRDSAMYRCASSPDSDNYGYTFGSGTRLTVV.

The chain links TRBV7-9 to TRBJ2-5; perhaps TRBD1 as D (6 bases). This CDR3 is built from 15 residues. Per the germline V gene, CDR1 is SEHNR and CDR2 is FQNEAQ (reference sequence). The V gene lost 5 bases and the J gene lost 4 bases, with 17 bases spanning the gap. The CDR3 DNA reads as TGTGCCAGCAGCCCGCAGGTGGGGGCGTTAGAGACCCAGTACTTC. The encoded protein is CASSPQVGALETQYF.

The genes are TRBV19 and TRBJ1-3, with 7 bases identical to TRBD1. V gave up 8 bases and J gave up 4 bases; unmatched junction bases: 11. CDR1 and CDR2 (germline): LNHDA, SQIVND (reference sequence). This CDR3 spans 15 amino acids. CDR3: CASCVRGGFGNTIYF. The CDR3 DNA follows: TGTGCCAGTTGTGTAAGAGGGGGCTTCGGAAACACCATATATTTT.

CDR3 region: CATGSATNEKLFF. CDR3 in DNA: TGTGCCACAGGGTCAGCAACTAATGAAAAACTGTTTTTT. The rearrangement links TRBV19 to TRBJ1-4, with D perhaps matching TRBD1 (5 bases). V lost 10 bases to trimming and J lost 0 bases, with 9 bases between them. This CDR3 contains 13 residues. Germline-derived CDR1 and CDR2 are LNHDA and SQIVND (reference sequence).

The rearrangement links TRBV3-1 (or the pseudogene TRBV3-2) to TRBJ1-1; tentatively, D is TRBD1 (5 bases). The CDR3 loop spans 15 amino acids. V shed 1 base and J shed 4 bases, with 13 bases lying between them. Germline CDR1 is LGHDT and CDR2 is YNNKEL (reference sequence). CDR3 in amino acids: CASSQGLGGGTEAFF. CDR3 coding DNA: TGTGCCAGCAGCCAAGGGCTAGGCGGGGGCACTGAAGCTTTCTTT.

For the CDR3, the DNA is TGTGCCAGCAGCCCTAACAGGGACACTGAAGCTTTCTTT. Amino acids: CASSPNRDTEAFF. The chain is built from TRBV11-2 and TRBJ1-1, with D perhaps matching TRBD1 (6 bases). Trimming removed 5 bases from V and 3 bases from J, with 10 bases in between. CDR1 SGHAT and CDR2 FQNNGV come from the germline V gene. The CDR3 sequence is 13 residues long.

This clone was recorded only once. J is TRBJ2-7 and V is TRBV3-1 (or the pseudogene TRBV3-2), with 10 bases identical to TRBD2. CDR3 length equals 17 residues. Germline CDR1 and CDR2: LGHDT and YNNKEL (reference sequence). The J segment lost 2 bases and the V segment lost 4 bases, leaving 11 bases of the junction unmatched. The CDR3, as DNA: TGTGCCAGCAGCCGAAGAACACTAGCGGGGTATCCCTACGAGCAGTACTTC. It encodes CASSRRTLAGYPYEQYF.

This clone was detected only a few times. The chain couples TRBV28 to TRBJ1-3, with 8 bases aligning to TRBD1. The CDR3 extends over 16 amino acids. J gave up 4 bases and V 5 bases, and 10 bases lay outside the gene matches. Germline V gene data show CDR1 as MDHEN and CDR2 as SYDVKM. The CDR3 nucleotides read TGTGCCAGCAGTACGATCGGACAGGGAACAGGAAACACCATATATTTT. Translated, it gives CASSTIGQGTGNTIYF.

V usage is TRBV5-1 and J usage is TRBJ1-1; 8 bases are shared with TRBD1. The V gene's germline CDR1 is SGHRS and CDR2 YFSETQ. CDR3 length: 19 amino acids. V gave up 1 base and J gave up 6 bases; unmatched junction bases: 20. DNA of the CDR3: TGCGCCAGCAGCTTGAGGACAGGGAGGCTCCAGGGTGGGAGTCCTGAAGCTTTCTTT. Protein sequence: CASSLRTGRLQGGSPEAFF.

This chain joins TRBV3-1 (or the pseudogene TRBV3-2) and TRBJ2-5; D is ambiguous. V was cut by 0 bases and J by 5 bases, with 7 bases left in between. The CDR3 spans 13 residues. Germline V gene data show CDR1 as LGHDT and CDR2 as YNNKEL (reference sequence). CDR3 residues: CASSQDVPETQYF. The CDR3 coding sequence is TGTGCCAGCAGCCAAGATGTTCCGGAGACCCAGTACTTC.